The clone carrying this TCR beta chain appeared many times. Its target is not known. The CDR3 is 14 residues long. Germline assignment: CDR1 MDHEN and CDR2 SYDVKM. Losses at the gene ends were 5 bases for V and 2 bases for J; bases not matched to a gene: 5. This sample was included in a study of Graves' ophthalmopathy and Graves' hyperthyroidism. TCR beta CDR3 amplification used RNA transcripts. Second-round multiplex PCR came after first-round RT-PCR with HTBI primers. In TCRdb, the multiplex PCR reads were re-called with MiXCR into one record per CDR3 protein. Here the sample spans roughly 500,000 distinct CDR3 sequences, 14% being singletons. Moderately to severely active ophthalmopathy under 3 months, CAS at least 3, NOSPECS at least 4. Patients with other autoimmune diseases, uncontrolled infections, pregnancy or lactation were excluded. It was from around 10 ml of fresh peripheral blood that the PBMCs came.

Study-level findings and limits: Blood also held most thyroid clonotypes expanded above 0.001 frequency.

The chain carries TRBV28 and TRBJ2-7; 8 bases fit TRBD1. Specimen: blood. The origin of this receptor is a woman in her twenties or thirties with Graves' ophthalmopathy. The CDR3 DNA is TGTGCCAGCAGTCTCAGGACAGGGCCCTACGAGCAGTACTTC. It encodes CASSLRTGPYEQYF.